This T cell receptor beta chain is drawn from a study of naive and memory T cell subsets. Study-level points and caveats: Naive and memory repertoire findings lacked a ground truth for validation. Naive and memory subsets had different power law exponents for TCR abundance. Naive repertoires, especially CD8, held a few larger clonotypes, possibly memory cells re-expressing CD45RA.

The germline CDR1 and CDR2 sequences are SGHVS and FQNEAQ. V was trimmed by 4 bases and J by 4 bases, leaving 20 bases between them. The CDR3 loop spans 17 amino acids. Two oligonucleotides, mixed equimolar, formed the beta constant-region primer covering TRBC1 and TRBC2. Nested alpha and beta constant-region primers with the SP2 primer drove four PCR rounds on ligated cDNA. One entry per CDR3 protein, called by TCRdb with MiXCR from the UMI-ligation and nested PCR reads. The data show 150,000 or so distinct CDR3 sequences, roughly 20% seen once. Four subsets defined by CD45RA and CD27 were sorted after CD3, CD4, CD8 and live/dead staining. This clonotype was detected many times. Its antigen is unknown.

The TCR sequence derives from a human donor in good health. This chain joins TRBV7-8 and TRBJ2-1, with D uncertain. The sequenced sample was naive CD4+ T cells from blood. The CDR3 DNA reads TGTGCCAGCAGCTCAGCCCGTTTCGAGAGAGTGTACAATGAGCAGTTCTTC. It encodes CASSSARFERVYNEQFF.